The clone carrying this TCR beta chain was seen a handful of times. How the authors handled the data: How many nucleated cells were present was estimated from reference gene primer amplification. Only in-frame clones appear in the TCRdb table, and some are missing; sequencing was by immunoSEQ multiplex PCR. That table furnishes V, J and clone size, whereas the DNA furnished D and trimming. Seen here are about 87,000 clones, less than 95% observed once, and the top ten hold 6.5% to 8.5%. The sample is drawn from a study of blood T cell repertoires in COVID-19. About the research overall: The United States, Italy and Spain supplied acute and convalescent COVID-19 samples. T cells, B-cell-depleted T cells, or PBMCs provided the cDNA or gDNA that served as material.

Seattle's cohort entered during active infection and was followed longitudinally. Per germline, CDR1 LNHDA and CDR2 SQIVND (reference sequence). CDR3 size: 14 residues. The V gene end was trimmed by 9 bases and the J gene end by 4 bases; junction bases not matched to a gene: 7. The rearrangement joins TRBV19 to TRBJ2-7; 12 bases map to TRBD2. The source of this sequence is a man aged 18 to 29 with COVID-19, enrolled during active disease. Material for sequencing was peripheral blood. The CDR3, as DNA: TGTGCCAGCGCCCCGACTAGCGGGAGTTACGAGCAGTACTTC. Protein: CASAPTSGSYEQYF.